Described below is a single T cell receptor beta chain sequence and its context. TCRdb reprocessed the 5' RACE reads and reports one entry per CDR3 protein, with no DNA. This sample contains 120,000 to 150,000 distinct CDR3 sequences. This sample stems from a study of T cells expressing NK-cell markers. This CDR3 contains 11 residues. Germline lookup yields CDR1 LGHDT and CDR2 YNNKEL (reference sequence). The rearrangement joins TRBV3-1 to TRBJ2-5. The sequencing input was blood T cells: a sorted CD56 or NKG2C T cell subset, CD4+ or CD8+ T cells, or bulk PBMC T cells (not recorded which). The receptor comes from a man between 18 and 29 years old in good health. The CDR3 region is CASRKEGTQYF.